The rows below give T cell receptor beta chains drawn from one sample of a study of blood T cell repertoires in COVID-19. Some clones are missing from TCRdb's copy, which holds only in-frame ones; the method was immunoSEQ multiplex PCR. Counted here are some 150,000 clones, approximately 81% occurring once; the ten biggest clones make up approximately 0.99%. The sample was peripheral blood. Receptors were obtained from a man aged 35-49 years with acute or convalescent COVID-19. CDR3s include the opening cysteine and the closing phenylalanine or tryptophan. The D gene is left open where the match is weak. Clone size is shown for a subset of rows, as once, few, many or a class of expanded clone.

TRBJ1-5 . once TRBV28 CASSLGGAISNQPQHF TGTGCCAGCAGTTTAGGGGGGGCAATTAGCAATCAGCCCCAGCATTTT
TRBJ1-5 . . TRBV4-1 CASSQGTGSNQPQHF TGCGCCAGCAGCCAAGGGACGGGAAGCAATCAGCCCCAGCATTTT
TRBJ1-1 . . TRBV30 CAWSGGGGTEAFF TGTGCCTGGAGTGGTGGGGGGGGCACTGAAGCTTTCTTT
TRBJ1-2 . many TRBV5-6 CASSLAMQGHGYTF TGTGCCAGCAGCTTGGCGATGCAGGGGCATGGCTACACCTTC
TRBJ2-7 . . TRBV11-2 CASSPNAGYEQYF TGTGCCAGCAGCCCCAATGCGGGCTACGAGCAGTACTTC
TRBJ2-2 TRBD2 once TRBV2 CASKSSGAGELFF TGTGCCAGCAAATCTAGCGGGGCCGGGGAGCTGTTTTTT
TRBJ1-2 . . TRBV29-1 CSAIRGDGYTF TGCAGCGCCATTAGGGGTGATGGCTACACCTTC
TRBJ2-7 . . TRBV3-1/TRBV3-2 CASSQGRQGGYEQYF TGTGCCAGCAGCCAGGGAAGACAGGGAGGCTACGAGCAGTACTTC
TRBJ2-2 . few TRBV7-5 CARSLGLRGGNTGELFF TGTGCCAGAAGCCTCGGGCTAAGGGGTGGGAACACCGGGGAGCTGTTTTTT
TRBJ1-5 . . TRBV28 CASSFPARQVGQPQHF TGTGCCAGCAGTTTCCCCGCCCGACAGGTTGGCCAGCCCCAGCATTTT
TRBJ1-6 TRBD1 . TRBV28 CASSLTGTGGSPLHF TGTGCCAGCAGTTTAACCGGGACAGGGGGTTCACCCCTCCACTTT
TRBJ1-1 TRBD1 . TRBV6-5 CASVSQGGLAEAFF TGTGCCTCAGTATCGCAGGGGGGTTTGGCTGAAGCTTTCTTT
TRBJ1-1 TRBD1 . TRBV7-2 CASSSTGFTEAFF TGTGCCAGCAGCTCGACAGGGTTCACTGAAGCTTTCTTT
TRBJ2-2 . . TRBV5-1 CASSTNTGELFF TGCGCCAGCAGTACGAACACCGGGGAGCTGTTTTTT
TRBJ2-1 TRBD2 . TRBV7-9 CASGTSGNNEQFF TGTGCCAGCGGGACTAGCGGAAACAATGAGCAGTTCTTC
TRBJ2-5 TRBD2 once TRBV4-1 CASSQDTSGARKETQYF TGCGCCAGCAGCCAAGATACTAGCGGGGCTAGGAAAGAGACCCAGTACTTC
TRBJ1-1 . . TRBV28 CASRYYRESFF TGTGCCAGCAGGTACTACAGGGAATCTTTCTTT
TRBJ1-1 . few TRBV12-3/TRBV12-4 CASKQIEFTEAFF TGTGCCAGCAAGCAAATCGAGTTCACTGAAGCTTTCTTT
TRBJ2-7 TRBD2 . TRBV6-5 CASSSLRGSNYEQYF TGTGCCAGCAGTTCCCTGCGGGGGTCCAACTACGAGCAGTACTTC
TRBJ1-6 TRBD1 . TRBV5-6 CASSERQGYSPLHF TGTGCCAGCAGCGAACGACAGGGGTATTCACCCCTCCACTTT
TRBJ1-3 TRBD1 . TRBV10-3 CAIQGAAGNTIYF TGTGCCATTCAGGGGGCAGCCGGAAACACCATATATTTT
TRBJ2-7 . . TRBV11-2 CASSLGGSSSYEQYF TGTGCCAGCAGCTTAGGAGGCAGCAGCTCCTACGAGCAGTACTTC
TRBJ2-7 TRBD2 . TRBV25-1 CASSVSGEATYEQYF TGTGCCAGCAGTGTGAGCGGGGAGGCAACCTACGAGCAGTACTTC
TRBJ1-6 TRBD1 . TRBV30 CAWVGQKNSPLHF TGTGCCTGGGTGGGACAGAAGAATTCACCCCTCCACTTT
TRBJ1-2 . . TRBV30 CAWSKDTYGYTF TGTGCCTGGAGTAAAGACACCTACGGCTACACCTTC
TRBJ2-1 . . TRBV4-1 CASSHSLAQGPSYNEQFF TGCGCCAGCAGCCACTCCTTGGCACAGGGACCATCCTACAATGAGCAGTTCTTC